One sample yielded the 20 T cell receptor beta chains listed below, sequenced in a study of graft-versus-host responses after intestinal transplantation. Their target antigens are unknown. TCRdb keeps only in-frame clones here, not all; method: immunoSEQ multiplex PCR. The sample consists of tens of thousands of clones, approximately 94% of them appearing once. The sequences come from unstimulated CD8+ T cells sorted from spleen or lymph node cells, collected before intestinal transplant. The source is a human donor who received an intestinal transplant.

V gene TRBV7-9 combines with J gene TRBJ2-1; perhaps TRBD1 as D (6 bases). Germline lookup yields CDR1 SEHNR and CDR2 FQNEAQ (reference sequence). V gave up 0 bases and J gave up 3 bases, with 9 bases separating them. CDR3 length equals 15 residues. The CDR3 nucleotides are TGTGCCAGCAGCTTAGCCAGGGGCAGCTACAATGAGCAGTTCTTC. It yields the protein CASSLARGSYNEQFF. Full variable domain (missing parts from reference TRBV7-9 and TRBJ2-1): DTGVSQNPRHKITKRGQNVTFRCDPISEHNRLYWYRQTLGQGPEFLTYFQNEAQLEKSRLLSDRFSAERPKGSFSTLEIQRTEQGDSAMYLCASSLARGSYNEQFFGPGTRLTVL.

This chain connects TRBV13 to TRBJ1-2; TRBD1 might be the D (5 bases). Germline V gene sequence: CDR1 PRHDT, CDR2 FYEKMQ (reference sequence). The CDR3 has 16 residues. The V and J ends lost 1 base and 7 bases respectively, with 19 bases between them. The DNA for the CDR3 is TGTGCCAGCAGCTTAGCGATCCAGGGTCGGGTCGGTGGCTACACCTTC. This codes for CASSLAIQGRVGGYTF. The variable domain in full, with the rest retrieved from reference TRBV13 and TRBJ1-2, is AAGVIQSPRHLIKEKRETATLKCYPIPRHDTVYWYQQGPGQDPQFLISFYEKMQSDKGSIPDRFSAQQFSDYHSELNMSSLELGDSALYFCASSLAIQGRVGGYTFGSGTRLTVV.

The gene calls are TRBV6-5 and TRBJ1-3; D gene unclear. The V end was cut by 5 bases, the J end by 4 bases, with 12 bases between. Germline lookup yields CDR1 MNHEY and CDR2 SVGAGI. The CDR3 runs 14 residues. The chain's CDR3 is CASSPVEQGNTIYF. CDR3 DNA: TGTGCCAGCAGTCCCGTCGAACAGGGAAACACCATATATTTT.

V is TRBV6-5 and J is TRBJ2-7; the D gene is possibly TRBD1 (5 bases). CDR3 length: 13 residues. V was clipped by 2 bases and J by 2 bases, with 7 bases between them. Germline V gives CDR1 MNHEY, CDR2 SVGAGI. The CDR3 bases are TGTGCCAGCAGTTACGGGGCTACCTACGAGCAGTACTTC. This translates into CASSYGATYEQYF.

The V gene is TRBV27, the J gene TRBJ2-3; D is possibly TRBD2 (6 bases). Trimming took 2 bases from V and 7 from J, leaving 13 bases between them. Per the germline V gene, CDR1 is MNHEY and CDR2 is SMNVEV (reference sequence). The CDR3 extends over 14 amino acids. CDR3 nucleotides: TGTGCCAGCAGTTTAACAGCGGGCGGTAATACGCAGTATTTT. Amino acid sequence: CASSLTAGGNTQYF.

The chain carries TRBV7-2 and TRBJ2-1; 10 positions match TRBD2. Germline CDR1 is SGHTA and CDR2 is FQGNSA. The length of the CDR3 is 14 residues. V lost 5 bases, J lost 5 bases, and 3 bases stayed unmatched. The CDR3 nucleotides read TGTGCCAGCAGCCTAACTAGCGGGGACAATGAGCAGTTCTTC. Its protein product is CASSLTSGDNEQFF.

This chain links TRBV30 with TRBJ2-3, with TRBD2 as a possible D gene (7 bases). Germline V gene lookup returns CDR1 GTSNPN and CDR2 SVGIG (reference sequence). The V and J ends lost 2 bases and 4 bases respectively, with 13 bases between them. The CDR3 contains 14 residues. The CDR3 DNA follows: TGTGCCTGGAGTTATCGGGGGGCGGCAGATACGCAGTATTTT. Residues: CAWSYRGAADTQYF.

The genes are TRBV15 and TRBJ1-4; TRBD1 agrees at 7 bases. After removal of 5 bases from V and 4 bases from J, the junction contained 10 bases not matched to a gene. The CDR3 extends over 16 amino acids. Looked up from germline, CDR1 is LNHNV and CDR2 is YYDKDF (reference sequence). DNA for the CDR3: TGTGCCACCAGCGGAGGTACACAGGGGCATAATGAAAAACTGTTTTTT. Encoded protein: CATSGGTQGHNEKLFF.

The CDR3 here is CASSLDEGEVGETQYF. CDR3 sequence (DNA): TGTGCCAGCAGCTTAGATGAGGGGGAAGTTGGAGAGACCCAGTACTTC. This chain uses TRBV11-3 with TRBJ2-5, with D possibly matching TRBD1 (6 bases). Germline lookup yields CDR1 SGHNT and CDR2 YENEEA. Trimming removed 0 bases from V and 4 bases from J, with 15 bases in between. CDR3 size: 16 residues.

This chain connects TRBV27 to TRBJ1-6, with a tentative D call TRBD1 (5 bases). Trimming stripped 4 bases from V and 7 bases from J, with 11 bases between. Germline CDR1 and CDR2: MNHEY and SMNVEV (reference sequence). CDR3 size: 14 residues. The CDR3 loop is CASSSLNRNSPLHF. In nucleotides, the CDR3 is TGTGCCAGCAGTTCCCTAAACAGGAATTCACCCCTCCACTTT.

The genes are TRBV4-3 and TRBJ2-1, with 13 bases fitting TRBD2. Germline V gives CDR1 LGHNA, CDR2 YSLEER. There are 17 residues in the CDR3. Trimming removed 4 bases from V and 6 bases from J; junction bases left unmatched: 9. The CDR3 protein is CASSLGTSGVELNEQFF. Written as DNA, the CDR3 is TGCGCCAGCAGCCTCGGGACTAGCGGGGTCGAGCTCAATGAGCAGTTCTTC.

This clone is a singleton in its sample. This chain uses TRBV7-9 with TRBJ1-3; the D gene is possibly TRBD1 (6 bases). Germline CDR1 reads SEHNR; CDR2 reads FQNEAQ (reference sequence). Trimming took 5 bases from V and 0 from J, leaving 14 bases between them. The length of the CDR3 is 16 residues. The chain's CDR3 is CASSPDSPSSGNTIYF. The CDR3 nucleotides are TGTGCCAGCAGCCCGGACAGCCCGAGCTCTGGAAACACCATATATTTT. Looking up the rest from reference TRBV7-9 and TRBJ1-3 gives the full variable domain: DTGVSQNPRHKITKRGQNVTFRCDPISEHNRLYWYRQTLGQGPEFLTYFQNEAQLEKSRLLSDRFSAERPKGSFSTLEIQRTEQGDSAMYLCASSPDSPSSGNTIYFGEGSWLTVV.

The CDR3 reads CASSPPGSIGPGNTEAFF. CDR3 DNA: TGTGCCAGCAGTCCTCCGGGATCGATCGGACCAGGCAACACTGAAGCTTTCTTT. The V and J genes are TRBV11-2 and TRBJ1-1; D ambiguous. The CDR3 extends over 18 amino acids. The germline V and J ends were trimmed by 6 bases and 2 bases, with 25 bases remaining between them. Germline-derived CDR1 and CDR2 are SGHAT and FQNNGV.

This chain connects TRBV27 to TRBJ1-4; the match to TRBD1 covers 7 bases. The junction had 3 bases not matched to a gene; V was cut back by 2 bases and J by 6 bases. Per the germline V gene, CDR1 is MNHEY and CDR2 is SMNVEV (reference sequence). The CDR3 is 14 residues long. CDR3 region: CASSLKTGDEKLFF. In nucleotides, the CDR3 is TGTGCCAGCAGTTTAAAAACAGGGGATGAAAAACTGTTTTTT.

Comments on this clone: Other nucleotide sequences from this sample produce the same CDR3. V and J are TRBV5-1 and TRBJ1-1; 8 bases are shared with TRBD1. The CDR3 totals 15 residues. CDR1 is SGHRS, CDR2 YFSETQ, per germline. The junction had 1 base not matched to a gene; V was cut back by 0 bases and J by 0 bases. The CDR3, as DNA: TGCGCCAGCAGCTTGGGGACAGGGCTGAACACTGAAGCTTTCTTT. Translating it yields CASSLGTGLNTEAFF.

This chain uses TRBV29-1 with TRBJ2-7; 8 bases agree with TRBD1. The CDR3 sequence is 14 residues long. The V and J ends lost 4 bases and 0 bases, in that order; junction bases with no gene match: 5. In germline, CDR1 is SQVTM, CDR2 ANQGSEA. In nucleotides, the CDR3 is TGCAGCGTTGCAGGGACAGGCGTCTCCTACGAGCAGTACTTC. This translates into CSVAGTGVSYEQYF.

There are a few counts of this clone. The J gene is TRBJ2-7, the V gene TRBV4-3; 11 bases line up with TRBD2. The V segment lost 2 bases and the J segment 1 base; nucleotides outside the gene matches: 4. The CDR3 extends over 16 amino acids. Germline assignment: CDR1 LGHNA and CDR2 YSLEER. The CDR3 DNA reads as TGCGCCAGCAGCCAAAATCTAGCGGGGGGATCCTACGAGCAGTACTTC. Protein sequence: CASSQNLAGGSYEQYF.

V and J are TRBV7-9 and TRBJ2-3; perhaps TRBD2 as D (5 bases). Germline lookup yields CDR1 SEHNR and CDR2 FQNEAQ (reference sequence). CDR3 size: 13 residues. Trimming removed 8 bases at V and 0 bases at J, with 9 bases between. The DNA of the CDR3 is TGTGCCAGCTCACGGGGAAGCACAGATACGCAGTATTTT. It specifies CASSRGSTDTQYF.

The chain carries TRBV27 and TRBJ1-1; 8 bases agree with TRBD1. This CDR3 is 15 amino acids long. Germline V lookup: CDR1 MNHEY, CDR2 SMNVEV (reference sequence). V lost 1 base and J lost 5; bases outside the gene matches: 6. CDR3: CASSLFRDRGTEAFF. In DNA form, the CDR3 reads TGTGCCAGCAGTTTATTTCGCGACAGGGGTACTGAAGCTTTCTTT.

The rearrangement uses TRBV30 and TRBJ2-1; 7 nucleotides line up with TRBD2. The CDR3 is 13 residues long. V dropped 4 bases and J dropped 4; count of bases not matched to a gene: 4. Germline values: CDR1 GTSNPN, CDR2 SVGIG (reference sequence). The CDR3 DNA is TGTGCCTGGATTGGGGGGGAATACAATGAGCAGTTCTTC. This gives the protein CAWIGGEYNEQFF.